A single sample is the source of the 6 T cell receptor beta chains below, sequenced in a study of cytomegalovirus exposure and HLA in healthy donors. The PCR used 60 Vbeta and 13 Jbeta primers. Assay used: immunoSEQ multiplex PCR; TCRdb lists only in-frame clones, some missing. The sample holds some 130,000 clones, just under 80% seen once. The sequenced sample was PBMCs. These receptors were obtained from a man in his thirties or forties in good health.

The chain is built from TRBV27 and TRBJ2-7; TRBD1 agrees at 7 bases. Looked up from germline, CDR1 is MNHEY and CDR2 is SMNVEV (reference sequence). The CDR3 is 19 residues long. Germline trimming cut 1 base from V and 5 bases from J; bases unmatched to any gene: 20. CDR3 amino acids: CASSLLGRTGRSASDEQYF. DNA of the CDR3: TGTGCCAGCAGTTTATTAGGTCGGACAGGCCGGTCCGCTTCGGACGAGCAGTACTTC.

This clone was seen only a few times. The genes are TRBV9 and TRBJ1-1, with D perhaps matching TRBD1 (5 bases). The CDR3 has 16 residues. Germline assignment: CDR1 SGDLS and CDR2 YYNGEE. V lost 0 bases and J lost 0, with 12 bases in between. The CDR3 here is CASSVDPDSMNTEAFF. CDR3 in DNA: TGTGCCAGCAGCGTAGACCCCGACAGCATGAACACTGAAGCTTTCTTT.

J is TRBJ2-5 and V is TRBV5-4; 10 nucleotides match TRBD2. V lost 5 bases, J lost 3 bases, and 7 bases stayed unmatched. Germline V gene sequence: CDR1 SGHNT, CDR2 YYREEE (reference sequence). This CDR3 is 15 amino acids long. The CDR3 DNA sequence: TGTGCCAGCAGTCCGAGACTAGCGGGTAAAGAGACCCAGTACTTC. It codes for CASSPRLAGKETQYF.

The chain employs TRBV9 and TRBJ1-5; TRBD1 aligns across 9 bases. In germline, CDR1 is SGDLS, CDR2 YYNGEE. V trimming: 3 bases; J trimming: 2 bases; junction bases outside the gene matches: 6. CDR3 length equals 16 residues. This CDR3 reads CASSATGGSGNQPQHF. CDR3 nucleotide sequence: TGTGCCAGCAGCGCGACAGGGGGTAGTGGCAATCAGCCCCAGCATTTT. The full variable domain, its missing parts supplied by reference TRBV9 and TRBJ1-5, is DSGVTQTPKHLITATGQRVTLRCSPRSGDLSVYWYQQSLDQGLQFLIQYYNGEERAKGNILERFSAQQFPDLHSELNLSSLELGDSALYFCASSATGGSGNQPQHFGDGTRLSIL.

The rearrangement joins TRBV5-6 to TRBJ2-5; possible D gene TRBD2, 5 bases. V dropped 4 bases and J dropped 1 base, with 14 bases sitting between them. This CDR3 comprises 15 residues. In germline, CDR1 is SGHDT, CDR2 YYEEEE. This CDR3 reads CASSKLNSAQETQYF. In DNA, the CDR3 is TGTGCCAGCAGCAAACTGAATAGCGCCCAAGAGACCCAGTACTTC.

The chain employs TRBV6-5 and TRBJ1-2, with 9 bases lining up with TRBD1. The germline gives CDR1 MNHEY, CDR2 SVGAGI. This CDR3 is built from 15 residues. The ends lost 0 bases at V and 1 base at J; junction bases unmatched: 0. The CDR3 DNA reads TGTGCCAGCAGTTACTCGGGACAGGGTAACTATGGCTACACCTTC. Amino acid sequence: CASSYSGQGNYGYTF.